A single sample is the source of the 2 T cell receptor beta chains below, sequenced in a study of T cell responses to AZD1222 COVID-19 vaccine. The repertoire was sequenced with immunoSEQ multiplex PCR; TCRdb's copy has only in-frame clones and lacks some. The sample yields some 130,000 clones, 93% seen once. This sample comprised peripheral blood, obtained on day 0 of AZD1222 vaccination. Receptor source: an adult in good health.

The V and J genes are TRBV29-1 and TRBJ2-7, with D unclear. Per the germline V gene, CDR1 is SQVTM and CDR2 is ANQGSEA. Trimming stripped 4 bases from V and 0 bases from J, with 7 bases between. The CDR3 runs to 12 residues. The CDR3 sequence is CSVGHFSYEQYF. CDR3 sequence (DNA): TGCAGCGTTGGACATTTCTCCTACGAGCAGTACTTC.

This clone was recorded a few times. This chain's CDR3 is CSFVSGLSYNEQFF. Written as DNA, the CDR3 is TGCAGCTTCGTTAGCGGGCTATCCTACAATGAGCAGTTCTTC. The chain carries TRBV29-1 and TRBJ2-1; the match to TRBD2 covers 7 bases. Germline CDR1 is SQVTM and CDR2 is ANQGSEA. The CDR3 runs 14 residues. V lost 8 bases, J lost 1 base, and 8 bases stayed unmatched.